This TCR beta chain was captured in a study of CD8 T cells in Susac syndrome. Germline lookup yields CDR1 SGHDN and CDR2 FVKESK. CDR3 length equals 13 residues. V gave up 3 bases and J gave up 3 bases; unmatched junction bases: 2. The RNA input was roughly 0.45 to 1 ug, and it was reverse transcribed with random hexamers. Coverage of TCR beta CDR3 amplification by immunoSEQ multiplex PCR extended to 54 Vbeta and 13 Jbeta. TCRdb recomputed calls from the immunoSEQ multiplex PCR reads with MiXCR, one row per CDR3 protein. The repertoire consists of some 150,000 distinct CDR3 sequences, with 90% to 96% occurring once and the leading ten covering about 0.08%. This clonotype was recorded only once.

The V call is TRBV14, the J call TRBJ2-7; TRBD2 matches at 7 bases. This clonotype originated in a human donor with Susac syndrome. Sequencing used CD4+ T cells from PBMCs. The CDR3 region is CASSQWGGYEQYF. For the CDR3, the DNA is TGTGCCAGCAGCCAGTGGGGGGGCTACGAGCAGTACTTC. The full variable domain, its missing parts supplied by reference TRBV14 and TRBJ2-7, is EAGVTQFPSHSVIEKGQTVTLRCDPISGHDNLYWYRRVMGKEIKFLLHFVKESKQDESGMPNNRFLAERTGGTYSTLKVQPAELEDSGVYFCASSQWGGYEQYFGPGTRLTVT.